These 29 T cell receptor beta chains were sequenced from one sample in a study of T cells in Graves' hyperthyroidism and ophthalmopathy. Amplified regions were TCR beta CDR3 sequences from RNA transcripts. The HTBI set primed first-round TCR CDR3 RT-PCR. TCRdb re-called the multiplex PCR reads through MiXCR, storing one row per CDR3 protein. The repertoire holds 550,000 to 700,000 distinct CDR3 sequences, with approximately 14% as singletons. Material: blood. These receptors were taken from a middle-aged woman with Graves' ophthalmopathy.

This clonotype occurred many times. As DNA, the CDR3 is TGTGCCAGCAAGTTACAGGGGGGCGGCTACACCTTC. It encodes CASKLQGGGYTF. The chain carries TRBV12-3 or TRBV12-4 and TRBJ1-2; 8 bases align to TRBD1. The CDR3 spans 12 residues. V dropped 7 bases and J dropped 8; count of bases not matched to a gene: 6.

This clonotype was counted many times. The gene calls are TRBV27 and TRBJ1-3; the D gene is possibly TRBD1 (5 bases). The CDR3 contains 13 residues. Trimming left V 9 bases short and J 5 bases short, with 14 bases between. The germline V gene encodes CDR1 MNHEY and CDR2 SMNVEV (reference sequence). CDR3 sequence reads: CAREGIIRNTIYF. DNA for the CDR3: TGTGCCAGAGAGGGGATAATTAGAAACACCATATATTTT.

In its sample, this clonotype was seen many times. The V gene is TRBV5-1, the J gene TRBJ1-3; 10 bases agree with TRBD1. Unmatched junction bases numbered 7, after V lost 4 bases and J lost 0 bases. Germline CDR1 is SGHRS and CDR2 is YFSETQ. The CDR3 has 17 residues. Written as DNA, the CDR3 is TGCGCCAGCAGCGTCACCGGGACAGGGGACTCTGGAAACACCATATATTTT. Encoded protein: CASSVTGTGDSGNTIYF.

This clonotype was picked up many times. J is TRBJ2-5 and V is TRBV20-1; D is possibly TRBD2 (6 bases). The germline V and J ends were trimmed by 3 bases and 5 bases, with 13 bases remaining between them. The CDR3 is made up of 13 amino acids. Germline V gene data show CDR1 as DFQATT and CDR2 as SNEGSKA (reference sequence). CDR3 nucleotide sequence: TGCAGTGCTAGGGCCACTAGCCGTGAGACCCAGTACTTC. This translates into CSARATSRETQYF.

Many counts were recorded for this clonotype. V and J are TRBV25-1 and TRBJ1-2, with TRBD1 matching over 7 bases. J gave up 13 bases and V 1 base, and 3 bases lay outside the gene matches. CDR1 and CDR2 (germline): MGHDK, SYGVNS. The length of the CDR3 is 11 residues. The DNA for the CDR3 is TGTGCCAGCAGTGAATGGGACAGTTTCACCTTC. As protein: CASSEWDSFTF.

This clonotype was observed a few times. This chain uses TRBV5-6 with TRBJ2-7, with D uncertain. This CDR3 region has 14 residues. V lost 3 bases, J lost 0 bases, and 10 bases lay in between. Germline lookup yields CDR1 SGHDT and CDR2 YYEEEE. The CDR3 DNA follows: TGTGCCAGCAGCTCTGTGGATAGCTCCTACGAGCAGTACTTC. It translates to CASSSVDSSYEQYF.

This clonotype was detected many times. This could be a read error, since a much larger clone is one nucleotide away. V usage is TRBV27 and J usage is TRBJ2-7, with a tentative D call TRBD2 (6 bases). This CDR3 comprises 15 residues. V was trimmed by 5 bases and J by 8 bases, leaving 22 bases between them. Germline values: CDR1 MNHEY, CDR2 SMNVEV (reference sequence). CDR3: CASSGFSGVGFQQYF. The CDR3 region has the DNA TGTGCCAGCAGTGGTTTTAGCGGAGTGGGATTCCAGCAGTACTTC.

This clonotype occurred many times. This chain joins TRBV12-3 or TRBV12-4 and TRBJ2-2, with a tentative D call TRBD1 (6 bases). Trimming took off 7 bases at V and 5 bases at J, with 17 bases between the two ends. CDR3 length equals 15 residues. This chain's CDR3 is CASNPSGAYTGELFF. The DNA of the CDR3 is TGTGCCAGCAATCCTTCAGGGGCGTATACCGGGGAGCTGTTTTTT.

The chain has TRBV12-3 or TRBV12-4 and TRBJ1-3, with D perhaps TRBD1 (6 bases). The V and J ends lost 7 bases and 4 bases respectively, with 17 bases between them. The CDR3 is made up of 15 amino acids. CDR3 sequence (DNA): TGTGCCAGCAATGGGGGGGGGCTTTGGGGAAACACCATATATTTT. As protein: CASNGGGLWGNTIYF.

This clonotype has ten or more counts. This CDR3 reads CASRLVRTSGRAADTQYF. In nucleotides, the CDR3 is TGTGCCAGCAGACTCGTTCGGACTAGCGGGAGGGCGGCAGATACGCAGTATTTT. The V gene is TRBV6-2 or TRBV6-3, the J gene TRBJ2-3, with 15 bases fitting TRBD2. This CDR3 is built from 18 residues. Unmatched junction bases numbered 11, after V lost 6 bases and J lost 4 bases. The germline CDR1 and CDR2 sequences are MNHEY and SVGEGT.

The table lists this clonotype with many counts. The rearrangement links TRBV27 to TRBJ1-2, with D unclear. Germline loops: CDR1 MNHEY, CDR2 SMNVEV (reference sequence). V was shortened by 1 base and J by 8 bases, with 17 bases between the two germline ends. CDR3 length: 15 residues. CDR3 nucleotides: TGTGCCAGCAGTTTATTGGCGGGAGTCGCCGGAGGCTACACCTTC. It is translated as CASSLLAGVAGGYTF.

This clonotype was seen at least ten times. The V call is TRBV6-2 or TRBV6-3, the J call TRBJ1-5; D gene ambiguous. The CDR3 runs 15 residues. The V and J ends lost 5 bases and 4 bases respectively, with 15 bases between them. The V gene's germline CDR1 is MNHEY and CDR2 SVGEGT. The CDR3 nucleotides are TGTGCCAGCAGTCCCCCTGAGGGCCGAAATCAGCCCCAGCATTTT. This encodes CASSPPEGRNQPQHF.

In its sample, this clonotype was seen many times. V and J are TRBV5-1 and TRBJ2-2, with D uncertain. Per the germline V gene, CDR1 is SGHRS and CDR2 is YFSETQ. The CDR3 is made up of 13 amino acids. With 0 bases removed from V and 8 bases from J, the gap between germline ends came to 8 bases. The CDR3 protein is CASSLVESGELFF. For the CDR3, the DNA is TGCGCCAGCAGCTTGGTGGAGTCAGGGGAGCTGTTTTTT.

This clonotype was seen repeatedly, ten times or more. This sequence joins TRBV11-2 and TRBJ2-2, with D unresolved. Deletions cut 4 bases from V and 0 bases from J, with 9 bases between. The CDR3 length is 15 residues. Germline CDR1 reads SGHAT; CDR2 reads FQNNGV. CDR3 protein: CASSYGLANTGELFF. CDR3 nucleotide sequence: TGTGCCAGCAGCTACGGCCTAGCGAACACCGGGGAGCTGTTTTTT.

In DNA, the CDR3 is TGTGCCAGCAATTCACAGGACCCCTACGAGCAGTACTTC. Translation gives CASNSQDPYEQYF. V and J are TRBV6-2 or TRBV6-3 and TRBJ2-7; a possible D gene is TRBD1 (5 bases). The V gene lost 7 bases and the J gene lost 2 bases, with 12 bases spanning the gap. The germline V gene has CDR1 MNHEY and CDR2 SVGEGT. The CDR3 covers 13 residues.

This chain joins TRBV6-2 or TRBV6-3 and TRBJ1-3, with D perhaps TRBD1 (6 bases). CDR1 and CDR2 from the germline V gene are MNHEY and SVGEGT. The V and J ends lost 3 bases and 1 base respectively, with 22 bases between them. The CDR3 runs to 19 residues. This chain's CDR3 is CASSYREGRGSRSGNTIYF. In nucleotides, the CDR3 is TGTGCCAGCAGTTATCGGGAGGGCAGGGGCAGCCGATCTGGAAACACCATATATTTT.

This clonotype occurred many times. The rearrangement joins TRBV28 to TRBJ2-5; no definite D call. In germline, CDR1 is MDHEN, CDR2 SYDVKM. V shed 5 bases and J shed 9 bases, with 13 bases lying between them. There are 12 residues in the CDR3. CDR3 bases: TGTGCCAGCAGTCCTTCCCTCGGGTCCCAGTACTTC. Translating gives CASSPSLGSQYF.

This clonotype was counted ten times or more. The chain joins TRBV28 to TRBJ2-7; D is ambiguous. CDR1 is MDHEN, CDR2 SYDVKM, per germline. With 5 bases removed from V and 3 bases from J, the gap between germline ends came to 17 bases. The CDR3 runs to 15 residues. The CDR3, as DNA: TGTGCCAGCAGTAGACCCGGCTCTGGGGTCTACGAGCAGTACTTC. Translated: CASSRPGSGVYEQYF.

This clonotype was counted at least ten times. The rearrangement links TRBV29-1 to TRBJ1-3; no clear D gene. Trimming shortened V by 4 bases and J by 0 bases, and 7 bases separated the two germline ends. Germline CDR1 reads SQVTM; CDR2 reads ANQGSEA. CDR3 size: 13 residues. In nucleotides, the CDR3 is TGCAGCGTTGTACAGCTCTCTGGAAACACCATATATTTT. It translates to CSVVQLSGNTIYF.

The chain joins TRBV19 to TRBJ1-1, with 7 positions matching TRBD1. The CDR3 length is 14 residues. V was clipped by 11 bases and J by 5 bases; unmatched bases: 14. Germline-derived CDR1 and CDR2 are LNHDA and SQIVND (reference sequence). The CDR3 bases are TGTGCCGCCCGGAAGGGGGCGGTTGGAACTGAAGCTTTCTTT. This sequence encodes CAARKGAVGTEAFF. The full variable domain, in which reference TRBV19 and TRBJ1-1 provide the parts outside the CDR3, is DGGITQSPKYLFRKEGQNVTLSCEQNLNHDAMYWYRQDPGQGLRLIYYSQIVNDFQKGDIAEGYSVSREKKESFPLTVTSAQKNPTAFYLCAARKGAVGTEAFFGQGTRLTVV.

The chain couples TRBV7-2 to TRBJ1-1; possible D gene TRBD1, 6 bases. The germline CDR1 and CDR2 sequences are SGHTA and FQGNSA. The CDR3 runs 14 residues. V was pared by 5 bases and J by 7 bases, with 17 bases between. This CDR3 is CASSTTGGASEAFF. The CDR3 nucleotides are TGTGCCAGCAGCACCACCGGGGGGGCGAGTGAAGCTTTCTTT.

DNA of the CDR3: TGTGCCAGCAGCTTGGTTTGGGGAGGCTCGGAAGCTTTCTTT. Protein sequence: CASSLVWGGSEAFF. The rearrangement links TRBV5-5 to TRBJ1-1; no firm D call. The V end lost 0 bases, the J end lost 8 bases, and 14 bases lay between the germline ends. Germline values: CDR1 SGHKS, CDR2 YYEKEE (reference sequence). The CDR3 sequence is 14 residues long.

The sample holds many counts of this clonotype. The rearrangement joins TRBV19 to TRBJ1-1; the match to TRBD1 covers 7 bases. V shed 8 bases, J shed 1 base, and the junction held 4 bases outside the gene matches. CDR1 is LNHDA and CDR2 is SQIVND in the germline V gene (reference sequence). The CDR3 is 13 residues long. The DNA for the CDR3 is TGTGCCAGTTCGGACAGGCCGAACACTGAAGCTTTCTTT. This codes for CASSDRPNTEAFF.

This clonotype was detected a few times. CDR3 sequence: CASSQGVIAGAGELFF. The CDR3 DNA is TGCGCCAGCAGCCAAGGGGTGATAGCGGGAGCCGGGGAGCTGTTTTTT. The chain links TRBV4-3 to TRBJ2-2; 9 nucleotides agree with TRBD2. The CDR3 length is 16 residues. CDR1 LGHNA and CDR2 YSLEER come from the germline V gene. V dropped 1 base and J dropped 6; count of bases not matched to a gene: 6.

This clonotype was seen repeatedly, ten times or more. The chain carries TRBV29-1 and TRBJ2-7, with a weak D call TRBD1 (5 bases). In germline, CDR1 is SQVTM, CDR2 ANQGSEA. The ends were cut back, 7 bases at V and 2 bases at J, with 12 bases in the middle. The CDR3 is made up of 12 amino acids. The CDR3 here is CSALQGPYEQYF. As DNA, the CDR3 is TGCAGCGCTCTTCAGGGCCCCTACGAGCAGTACTTC.

This clonotype was seen ten or more times. The chain couples TRBV5-5 to TRBJ1-1; no clear D. Germline values: CDR1 SGHKS, CDR2 YYEKEE (reference sequence). CDR3 length: 14 amino acids. V was clipped by 6 bases and J by 2 bases, with 14 bases between them. In DNA, the CDR3 is TGTGCCAGCACCTGGGGAGGAATAAACACTGAAGCTTTCTTT. Encoded protein: CASTWGGINTEAFF. Filled out from reference TRBV5-5 and TRBJ1-1, the complete variable domain reads DAGVTQSPTHLIKTRGQQVTLRCSPISGHKSVSWYQQVLGQGPQFIFQYYEKEERGRGNFPDRFSARQFPNYSSELNVNALLLGDSALYLCASTWGGINTEAFFGQGTRLTVV.

This clonotype appeared many times. This chain joins TRBV2 and TRBJ2-5, with D perhaps matching TRBD1 or TRBD2 (5 bases each). This CDR3 spans 14 amino acids. V shed 8 bases and J shed 2 bases, with 15 bases lying between them. CDR1 and CDR2 (germline): SNHLY, FYNNEI. The CDR3 DNA reads as TGTGCCAGCCCCGGGGTCAGGGATCAAGAGACCCAGTACTTC. This encodes CASPGVRDQETQYF. Full variable domain (remainder filled in from reference TRBV2 and TRBJ2-5): EPEVTQTPSHQVTQMGQEVILRCVPISNHLYFYWYRQILGQKVEFLVSFYNNEISEKSEIFDDQFSVERPDGSNFTLKIRSTKLEDSAMYFCASPGVRDQETQYFGPGTRLLVL.

This clonotype was observed many times. The gene calls are TRBV30 and TRBJ1-1, with D hard to call. The germline CDR1 and CDR2 sequences are GTSNPN and SVGIG (reference sequence). CDR3 length: 13 residues. Deletions cut 4 bases from V and 1 base from J, with 10 bases between. The DNA of the CDR3 is TGTGCCTGGATGCCCCACGGGAACACTGAAGCTTTCTTT. Translated, it gives CAWMPHGNTEAFF. The entire variable domain, with the rest obtained from reference TRBV30 and TRBJ1-1, is as follows: SQTIHQWPATLVQPVGSPLSLECTVEGTSNPNLYWYRQAAGRGLQLLFYSVGIGQISSEVPQNLSASRPQDRQFILSSKKLLLSDSGFYLCAWMPHGNTEAFFGQGTRLTVV.

This clonotype has a count of ten or more. CDR3 in DNA: TGTGCCAGCAGCCCCATCTATGGCTACACCTTC. Protein product: CASSPIYGYTF. The chain combines TRBV7-9 with TRBJ1-2; D is unresolved. This CDR3 is built from 11 residues. V lost 5 bases and J lost 4, with 5 bases in between. CDR1 and CDR2 (germline): SEHNR, FQNEAQ (reference sequence).